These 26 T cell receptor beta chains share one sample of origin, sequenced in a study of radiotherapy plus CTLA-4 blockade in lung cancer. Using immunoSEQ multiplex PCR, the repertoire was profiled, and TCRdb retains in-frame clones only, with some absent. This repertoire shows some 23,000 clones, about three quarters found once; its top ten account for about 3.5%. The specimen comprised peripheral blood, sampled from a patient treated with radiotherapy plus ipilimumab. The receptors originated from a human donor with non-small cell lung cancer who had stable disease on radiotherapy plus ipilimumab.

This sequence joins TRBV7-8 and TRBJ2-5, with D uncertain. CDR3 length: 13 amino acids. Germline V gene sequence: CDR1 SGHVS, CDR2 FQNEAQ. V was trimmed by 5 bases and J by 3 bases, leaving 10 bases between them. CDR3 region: CASSPMREETQYF. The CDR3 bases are TGTGCCAGCAGCCCAATGAGAGAAGAGACCCAGTACTTC.

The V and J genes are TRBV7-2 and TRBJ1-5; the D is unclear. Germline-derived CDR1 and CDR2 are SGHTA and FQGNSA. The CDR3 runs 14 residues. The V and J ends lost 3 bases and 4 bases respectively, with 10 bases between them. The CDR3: CASSFGQPNQPQHF. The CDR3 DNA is TGTGCCAGCAGCTTCGGGCAGCCTAATCAGCCCCAGCATTTT.

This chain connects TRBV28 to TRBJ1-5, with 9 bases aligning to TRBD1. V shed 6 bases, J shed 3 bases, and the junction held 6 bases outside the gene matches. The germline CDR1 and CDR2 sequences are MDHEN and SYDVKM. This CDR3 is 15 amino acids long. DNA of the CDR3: TGTGCCAGCAGGAGGGACAGGGAGGACAATCAGCCCCAGCATTTT. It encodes CASRRDREDNQPQHF.

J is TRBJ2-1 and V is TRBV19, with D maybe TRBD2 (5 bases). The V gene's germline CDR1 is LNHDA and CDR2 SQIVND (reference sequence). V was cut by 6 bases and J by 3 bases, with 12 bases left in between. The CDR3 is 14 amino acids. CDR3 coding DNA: TGTGCCAGTAGCCCACTAGATTTCTACAATGAGCAGTTCTTC. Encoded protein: CASSPLDFYNEQFF.

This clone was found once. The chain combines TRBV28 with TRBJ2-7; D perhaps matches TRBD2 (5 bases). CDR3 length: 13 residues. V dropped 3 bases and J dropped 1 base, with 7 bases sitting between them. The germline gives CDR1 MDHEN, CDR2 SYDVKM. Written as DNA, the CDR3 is TGTGCCAGCAGTTTGGACTTGTCCTACGAGCAGTACTTC. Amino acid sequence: CASSLDLSYEQYF.

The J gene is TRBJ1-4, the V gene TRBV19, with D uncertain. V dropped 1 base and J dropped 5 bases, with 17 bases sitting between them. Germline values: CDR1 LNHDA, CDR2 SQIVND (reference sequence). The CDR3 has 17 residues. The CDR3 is CASSIGGSGSLNEKLFF. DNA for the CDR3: TGTGCCAGTAGTATAGGGGGTTCGGGGTCCCTAAATGAAAAACTGTTTTTT.

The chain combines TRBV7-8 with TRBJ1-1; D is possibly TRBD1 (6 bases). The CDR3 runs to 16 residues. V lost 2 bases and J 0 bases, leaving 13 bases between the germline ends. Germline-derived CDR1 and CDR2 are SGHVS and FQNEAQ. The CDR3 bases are TGTGCCAGCAGCTTAAATTCGGACAGCGTGAACACTGAAGCTTTCTTT. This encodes CASSLNSDSVNTEAFF.

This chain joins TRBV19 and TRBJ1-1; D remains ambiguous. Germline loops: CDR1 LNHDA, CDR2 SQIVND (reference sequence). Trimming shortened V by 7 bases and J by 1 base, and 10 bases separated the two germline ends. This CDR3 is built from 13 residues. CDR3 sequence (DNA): TGTGCCAGTAAGGTTACGGGGAACACTGAAGCTTTCTTT. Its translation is CASKVTGNTEAFF.

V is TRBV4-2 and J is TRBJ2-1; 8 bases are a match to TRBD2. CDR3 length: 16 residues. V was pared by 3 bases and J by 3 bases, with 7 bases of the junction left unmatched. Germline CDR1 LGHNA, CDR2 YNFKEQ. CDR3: CASSQTGTRVYNEQFF. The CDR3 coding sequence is TGTGCCAGCAGCCAGACCGGGACTAGGGTCTACAATGAGCAGTTCTTC.

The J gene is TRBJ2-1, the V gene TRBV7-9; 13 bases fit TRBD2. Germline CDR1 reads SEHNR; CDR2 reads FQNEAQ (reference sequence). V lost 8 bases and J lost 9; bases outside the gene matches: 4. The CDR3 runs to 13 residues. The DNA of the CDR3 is TGTGCCAGCGGACTAGCGGGAGTAGTTGAGCAGTTCTTC. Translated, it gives CASGLAGVVEQFF.

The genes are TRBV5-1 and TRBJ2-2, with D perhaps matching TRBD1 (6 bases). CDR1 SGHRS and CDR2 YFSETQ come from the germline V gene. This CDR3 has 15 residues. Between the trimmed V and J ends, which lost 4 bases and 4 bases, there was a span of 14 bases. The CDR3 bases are TGCGCCAGCAGCAACGACAGGAAAAGCACCGGGGAGCTGTTTTTT. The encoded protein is CASSNDRKSTGELFF.

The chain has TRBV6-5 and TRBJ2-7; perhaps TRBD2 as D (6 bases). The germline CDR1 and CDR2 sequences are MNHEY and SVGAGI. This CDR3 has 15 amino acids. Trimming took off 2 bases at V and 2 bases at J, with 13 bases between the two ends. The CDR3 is CASSYGRGGPYEQYF. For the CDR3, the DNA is TGTGCCAGCAGTTACGGGCGGGGTGGCCCCTACGAGCAGTACTTC.

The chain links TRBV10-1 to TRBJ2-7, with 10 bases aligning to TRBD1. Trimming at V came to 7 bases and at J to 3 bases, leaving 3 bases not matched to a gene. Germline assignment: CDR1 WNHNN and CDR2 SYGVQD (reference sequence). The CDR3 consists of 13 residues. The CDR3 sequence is CASNRDRGYEQYF. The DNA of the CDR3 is TGCGCCAGCAACCGGGACAGGGGCTACGAGCAGTACTTC.

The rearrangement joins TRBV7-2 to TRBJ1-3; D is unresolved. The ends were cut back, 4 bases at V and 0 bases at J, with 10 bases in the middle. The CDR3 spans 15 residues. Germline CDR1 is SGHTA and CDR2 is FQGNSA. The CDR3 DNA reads TGTGCCAGCAGCTCTCAGACGGTCTCTGGAAACACCATATATTTT. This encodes CASSSQTVSGNTIYF.

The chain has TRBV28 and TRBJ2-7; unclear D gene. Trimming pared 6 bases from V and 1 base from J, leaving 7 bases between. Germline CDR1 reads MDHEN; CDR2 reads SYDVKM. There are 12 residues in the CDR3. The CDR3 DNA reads TGTGCCAGCAGCCCTGGGTCCTACGAGCAGTACTTC. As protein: CASSPGSYEQYF.

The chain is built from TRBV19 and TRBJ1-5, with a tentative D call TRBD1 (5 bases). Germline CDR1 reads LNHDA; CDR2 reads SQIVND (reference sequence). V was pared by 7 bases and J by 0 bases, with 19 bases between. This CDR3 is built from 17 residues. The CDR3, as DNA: TGTGCCAGTACAGGGCCCGGATTAAAATATAGCAATCAGCCCCAGCATTTT. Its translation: CASTGPGLKYSNQPQHF.

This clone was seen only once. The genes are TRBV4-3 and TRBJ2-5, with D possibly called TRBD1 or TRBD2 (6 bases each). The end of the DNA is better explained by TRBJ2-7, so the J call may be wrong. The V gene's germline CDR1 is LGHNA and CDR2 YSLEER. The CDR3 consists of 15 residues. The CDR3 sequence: CASSHIRQEGYEQYF. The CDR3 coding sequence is TGCGCCAGCAGCCATATACGACAGGAGGGCTACGAGCAGTACTTC.

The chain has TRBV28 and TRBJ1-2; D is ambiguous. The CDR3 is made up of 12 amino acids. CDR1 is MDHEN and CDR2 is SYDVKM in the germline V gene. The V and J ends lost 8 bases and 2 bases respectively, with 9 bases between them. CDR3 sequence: CASGGRNYGYTF. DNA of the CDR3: TGTGCCAGCGGAGGGAGGAACTATGGCTACACCTTC.

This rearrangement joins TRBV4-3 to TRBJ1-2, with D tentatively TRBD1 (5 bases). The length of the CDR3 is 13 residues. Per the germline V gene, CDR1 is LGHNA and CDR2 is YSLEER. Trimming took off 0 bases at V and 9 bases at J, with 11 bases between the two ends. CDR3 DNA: TGCGCCAGCAGCCAAGATGGGGGGTACAGCTACACCTTC. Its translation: CASSQDGGYSYTF.

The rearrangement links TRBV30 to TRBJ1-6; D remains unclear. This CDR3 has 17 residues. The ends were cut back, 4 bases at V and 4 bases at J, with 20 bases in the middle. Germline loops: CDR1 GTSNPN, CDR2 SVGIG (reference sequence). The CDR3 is CAWTRSGGLPYNSPLHF. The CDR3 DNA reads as TGTGCCTGGACCCGCTCTGGCGGCTTGCCGTATAATTCACCCCTCCACTTT.

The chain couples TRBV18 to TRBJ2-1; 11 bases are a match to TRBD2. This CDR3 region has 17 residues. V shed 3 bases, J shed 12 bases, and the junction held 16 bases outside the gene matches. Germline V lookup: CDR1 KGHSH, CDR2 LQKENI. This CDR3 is CASSPNSGTSGNLGQFF. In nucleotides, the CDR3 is TGTGCCAGCTCACCGAATTCCGGGACTAGCGGAAACCTCGGGCAGTTCTTC.

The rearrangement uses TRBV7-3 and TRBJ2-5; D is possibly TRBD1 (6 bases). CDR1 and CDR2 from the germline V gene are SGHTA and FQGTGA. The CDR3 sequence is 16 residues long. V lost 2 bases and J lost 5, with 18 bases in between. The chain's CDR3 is CASSLEARGLTETQYF. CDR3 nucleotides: TGTGCCAGCAGCTTAGAGGCCAGGGGTCTGACGGAGACCCAGTACTTC.

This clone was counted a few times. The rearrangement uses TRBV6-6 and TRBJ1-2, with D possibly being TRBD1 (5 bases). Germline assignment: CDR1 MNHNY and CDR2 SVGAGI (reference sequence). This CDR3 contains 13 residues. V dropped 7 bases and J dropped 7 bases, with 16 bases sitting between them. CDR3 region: CASTPGRESGYTF. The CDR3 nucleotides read TGTGCCAGCACCCCGGGCAGGGAATCTGGCTACACCTTC.

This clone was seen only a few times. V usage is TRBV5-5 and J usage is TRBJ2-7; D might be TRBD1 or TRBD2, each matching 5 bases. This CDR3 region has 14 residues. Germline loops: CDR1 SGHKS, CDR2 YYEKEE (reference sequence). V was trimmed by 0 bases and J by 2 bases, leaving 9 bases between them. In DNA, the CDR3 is TGTGCCAGCAGCTTGGGGGACGGAGCCTACGAGCAGTACTTC. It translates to CASSLGDGAYEQYF.

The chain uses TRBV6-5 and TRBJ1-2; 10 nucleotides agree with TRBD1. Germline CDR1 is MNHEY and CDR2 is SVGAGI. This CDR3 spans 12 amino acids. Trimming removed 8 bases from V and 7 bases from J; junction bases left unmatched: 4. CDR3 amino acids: CASVGTGAGYTF. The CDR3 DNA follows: TGTGCCAGCGTCGGGACAGGGGCTGGCTACACCTTC.

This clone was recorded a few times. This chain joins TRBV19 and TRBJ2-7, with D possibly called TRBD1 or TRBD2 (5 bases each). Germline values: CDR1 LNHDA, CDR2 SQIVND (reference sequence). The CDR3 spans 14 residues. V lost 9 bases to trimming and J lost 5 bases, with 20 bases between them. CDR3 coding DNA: TGTGCCAGCCCTCGGGGTCTTAAGGGGAACGAGCAGTACTTC. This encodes CASPRGLKGNEQYF.